This is a list of T cell receptor beta chains from one sample in a study of memory CD4+ T cells and cytomegalovirus serostatus. The assay was immunoSEQ multiplex PCR, and TCRdb's table has in-frame clones only and misses some. The repertoire holds about 44,000 clones, with over 60% as singletons. Sequences were obtained from memory CD4+ T cells from blood. These receptors were collected from an adult in good health and CMV-seronegative. Both conserved end residues are part of each CDR3. The D gene is left open where the match is weak. Not all rows give a size; the values are once, few, many and, for expanded clones, a class.

cdr3_nt cdr3_aa d_call j_call v_call clone_size
TGTGCCAGCGCCGATTCTCGGGGCTTTAATGAAAAACTGTTTTTT CASADSRGFNEKLFF - TRBJ1-4 TRBV7-6 once
TGTGCCAGCAGCCAGGGACAGGGGGCGTACACCGGGGAGCTGTTTTTT CASSQGQGAYTGELFF TRBD1 TRBJ2-2 TRBV2 -
TGCGCCAGCAGCTTGGTTAGCGGTGAGCAGTTCTTC CASSLVSGEQFF - TRBJ2-1 TRBV5-1 -
TGTGCCAGCAGCTACGCCCGGGACGGCTATGGCTACACCTTC CASSYARDGYGYTF - TRBJ1-2 TRBV7-9 -
TGTGCCATCAGTGAGAAGTTAGGCACAGATACGCAGTATTTT CAISEKLGTDTQYF - TRBJ2-3 TRBV10-3 -
TGTGCCAGCAGCTTGGGCAGGTACTATGGCTACACCTTC CASSLGRYYGYTF - TRBJ1-2 TRBV5-6 few
TGTGCCAGCAGCTTAGGAGACAGGGGCTATGGCTACACCTTC CASSLGDRGYGYTF TRBD1 TRBJ1-2 TRBV7-9 -
TGTGCCAGCAGTCCAGGGGGAGTAGCCAAAAACATTCAGTACTTC CASSPGGVAKNIQYF TRBD1 TRBJ2-4 TRBV27 -
TGTGCCAGCAGCTTTCAGGGTCGGGGCGGTTCACCCCTCCACTTT CASSFQGRGGSPLHF - TRBJ1-6 TRBV7-2 few
TGCAGCGTCGAAACTATCTTTGGACGGGGGAACACTGAAGCTTTCTTT CSVETIFGRGNTEAFF - TRBJ1-1 TRBV29-1 -
TGTGCCAGCAGTGAACCGGGACTCCCATACGAGCAGTACTTC CASSEPGLPYEQYF - TRBJ2-7 TRBV6-1 -
TGTGCCAGCAGTGAGGGGGACAGGCGGGGTGAAAAACTGTTTTTT CASSEGDRRGEKLFF TRBD1 TRBJ1-4 TRBV2 few
TGTGCCAGCAGTTCTTATCAGCCCCAGCATTTT CASSSYQPQHF - TRBJ1-5 TRBV28 -
TGTGCCAGCAGCTGGGGGAGGGTAGGCAATCAGCCCCAGCATTTT CASSWGRVGNQPQHF - TRBJ1-5 TRBV5-5 -
TGTGCCATCAGTGAGGCACAATATGGCTACACCTTC CAISEAQYGYTF - TRBJ1-2 TRBV10-3 -
TGCGCCAGCAGCCACGACTCCTACTCTGGAAACACCATATATTTT CASSHDSYSGNTIYF - TRBJ1-3 TRBV5-1 few
TGTGCCAGCAGTCGTAGACTAGCGGGGGGCGGAAGCACAGATACGCAGTATTTT CASSRRLAGGGSTDTQYF TRBD2 TRBJ2-3 TRBV7-9 -
TGCGCCAGCAGCCGTGGGGCTAGCTTCTACAATGAGCAGTTCTTC CASSRGASFYNEQFF - TRBJ2-1 TRBV5-1 once
TGTGCCAGCTCGCGACAGGGGGCGCTGAACACTGAAGCTTTCTTT CASSRQGALNTEAFF TRBD1 TRBJ1-1 TRBV18 few
TGTGCCAGCAGGACAGACACTGAAGCTTTCTTT CASRTDTEAFF - TRBJ1-1 TRBV10-3 few
TGTGCCAGTAGTATTATTGGGACCGGGGCTCAGCCCCAGCATTTT CASSIIGTGAQPQHF - TRBJ1-5 TRBV19 -
TGTGCCAGCAGTACGACAGGGACAAACGAGCAGTACTTC CASSTTGTNEQYF TRBD1 TRBJ2-7 TRBV6-1 -
TGTGCCACCAGCAGAGATTCTAGCAGGGTTAATTCACCCCTCCACTTT CATSRDSSRVNSPLHF - TRBJ1-6 TRBV15 -
TGTGCCAGCTCACCACAAAAGACATTGAAGGACACCGGGGAGCTGTTTTTT CASSPQKTLKDTGELFF - TRBJ2-2 TRBV18 -
TGTGCCAGCAGTGACCCCCTCGGGGCTAGCACAGATACGCAGTATTTT CASSDPLGASTDTQYF - TRBJ2-3 TRBV6-1 few
TGCGCCAGCAGCCTGTTAGGGGGCACCGGGGAGCTGTTTTTT CASSLLGGTGELFF - TRBJ2-2 TRBV5-1 -
TGTGCCAGCAGCCCCAGGTTTTTTGAGCAGTTCTTC CASSPRFFEQFF - TRBJ2-1 TRBV28 -
TGTGCCAGCAGCCGTCCCAGGGGTTCACCCCTCCACTTT CASSRPRGSPLHF - TRBJ1-6 TRBV7-2 -
TGTGCCTGGACCCGTTTGGGCGGGGGGGCGGATACGCAGTATTTT CAWTRLGGGADTQYF TRBD2 TRBJ2-3 TRBV30 -
TGTGCCAGCAGGGTAACGACAGGGTCGGGTCAGCCCCAGCATTTT CASRVTTGSGQPQHF TRBD1 TRBJ1-5 TRBV2 -
TGTGCCAGCACTCCGGGGGGGCAGGGGGAGCTGTTTTTT CASTPGGQGELFF TRBD2 TRBJ2-2 TRBV28 -
TGTGCCAGCTCACCAACCGGGACCCTGAGGAACACCGGGGAGCTGTTTTTT CASSPTGTLRNTGELFF - TRBJ2-2 TRBV18 -
TGTGCCAGCAGCTTAGATTCGGGTTTTGGGTCACCCCTCCACTTT CASSLDSGFGSPLHF - TRBJ1-6 TRBV11-3 -
TGCAGTGCCCAGGGGACGGCGGAAGCTTTCTTT CSAQGTAEAFF - TRBJ1-1 TRBV20-1 few
TGTGCCAGCAGCCGTCCGGGGGGGGCGTACGAGCAGTACTTC CASSRPGGAYEQYF TRBD2 TRBJ2-7 TRBV7-2 -
TGTGCCAGCGATCCAGGGGTTACAGGGGGCTACACCTTC CASDPGVTGGYTF - TRBJ1-2 TRBV28 -
TGTGCCTGTACGGGACAGGGGAGGGAAAAACTGTTTTTT CACTGQGREKLFF TRBD1 TRBJ1-4 TRBV30 few
TGTGCCAGCAGTTTCCGAGGGGGGTTTTACTATGGCTACACCTTC CASSFRGGFYYGYTF - TRBJ1-2 TRBV28 -
TGCGCCAGCAGCTTGGGAGACAGGGTTGTCTACGAGCAGTACTTC CASSLGDRVVYEQYF TRBD1 TRBJ2-7 TRBV5-1 -
TGTGCTAGTGGTACAGGGACAGATTACACCGGGGAGCTGTTTTTT CASGTGTDYTGELFF TRBD1 TRBJ2-2 TRBV12-5 -
TGTGCCAGCAGTCAGACACTCTCTGGAAACACCATATATTTT CASSQTLSGNTIYF - TRBJ1-3 TRBV6-1 -
TGTGCCAGCAGGGGGGACTACCGGGTGTCCGGGGAGCTGTTTTTT CASRGDYRVSGELFF TRBD2 TRBJ2-2 TRBV6-1 -
TGTGCCAGCAGGCCTCCCGGCAGTGCTAATGAAAAACTGTTTTTT CASRPPGSANEKLFF - TRBJ1-4 TRBV6-5 -
TGTGCCAGCAGCCTGGGGACAGGGACAGATACGCAGTATTTT CASSLGTGTDTQYF TRBD1 TRBJ2-3 TRBV7-3 -
TGTGCCTGGAGTCGCGACAGGGGCCGGGGTGGCTACACCTTC CAWSRDRGRGGYTF TRBD1 TRBJ1-2 TRBV30 -
TGTGCCAGTAGTTCACGGACCTTTAAAGAGACCCAGTACTTC CASSSRTFKETQYF - TRBJ2-5 TRBV19 once
TGTGCCAGCAGCTCCAATGCCTTCACAGGGGTGGGTGAGCAGTTCTTC CASSSNAFTGVGEQFF TRBD1 TRBJ2-1 TRBV7-9 few